This TCR beta chain was sequenced in a study of beta chain features in type 1 diabetes. Whole-study findings and limits: Shorter templates might be favored by PCR, equally in patients and controls. Shortening of TCRB CDR3s, moderate but significant, appeared in all four CD4+ subsets of Type 1 diabetes patients. There were fewer insertions and more deletions at the VDJ junctions of type 1 diabetes patients.

Investigators reverse transcribed all isolated RNA, so they sequenced expressed TCRB transcripts. Sequencing was performed with immunoSEQ multiplex PCR; in TCRdb, only in-frame clones are kept and a portion is missing. The sample includes about 370,000 clones, 8% to 10% of them seen just once. Heparinised blood was drawn once per donor, averaging about 116 mL. Based on CD45RO/CCR7/CD25/CD127/CD95/CD27, CD4+ regulatory, stem cell-like memory, naive and central memory cells were sorted. This clone turned up a few times. Antigen: not known. The source material was central memory CD4+ T cells from blood. The origin of this receptor is a man aged 25-45 years with type 1 diabetes.

CDR3 loop: CASSRALGVNTEAFF. For the CDR3, the DNA is TGTGCCAGCTCACGGGCCCTTGGGGTGAACACTGAAGCTTTCTTT. This chain links TRBV18 with TRBJ1-1; no clear D. Germline values: CDR1 KGHSH, CDR2 LQKENI. V lost 4 bases and J lost 0, with 12 bases in between. This CDR3 has 15 residues. The entire variable domain, with the rest obtained from reference TRBV18 and TRBJ1-1, is as follows: NAGVMQNPRHLVRRRGQEARLRCSPMKGHSHVYWYRQLPEEGLKFMVYLQKENIIDESGMPKERFSAEFPKEGPSILRIQQVVRGDSAAYFCASSRALGVNTEAFFGQGTRLTVV.